The next 6 T cell receptor beta chains were all read from a single sample in a study of response to subunit inactivated influenza vaccine (dated by TCRdb to 2017 to 2018). Preparation of the library involved RT-PCR. Data came from an Illumina HiSeq 2500. TCRdb's own reprocessing of the public reads used fastp at Q25 and MiXCR and kept productive beta chains. Rows are combined by CDR3 protein, so each entry shows the most common genes and DNA. This sample is represented by roughly 700,000 distinct CDR3 sequences; approximately 13% of them were singletons. The ten most abundant clones make up 6.5% to 8.5% of the sample. The input for sequencing was PBMCs from blood, taken less than 15 days before vaccination. These receptors were obtained from a man over 45 who received an inactivated influenza vaccine. Donor details come from another sample of the same person, matched by shared clones.

This clonotype was detected only a few times. The chain employs TRBV5-6 and TRBJ2-3; TRBD2 agrees at 16 bases. V was pared by 6 bases and J by 7 bases, with 5 bases of the junction left unmatched. Germline V lookup: CDR1 SGHDT, CDR2 YYEEEE. The CDR3 is 15 residues long. CDR3 bases: TGTGCCAGCAAGGGACTAGCGGGGGGGCCTTATACGCAGTATTTT. It translates to CASKGLAGGPYTQYF. The full variable domain, in which reference TRBV5-6 and TRBJ2-3 provide the parts outside the CDR3, is DAGVTQSPTHLIKTRGQQVTLRCSPKSGHDTVSWYQQALGQGPQFIFQYYEEEERQRGNFPDRFSGHQFPNYSSELNVNALLLGDSALYLCASKGLAGGPYTQYFGPGTRLTVL.

This clonotype has ten or more counts. This chain uses TRBV5-1 with TRBJ2-5; the match to TRBD2 covers 10 bases. With V trimmed by 5 bases and J by 1 base, 8 bases remained unmatched. CDR1 SGHRS and CDR2 YFSETQ come from the germline V gene. CDR3 length: 16 amino acids. The CDR3 bases are TGCGCCAGCAGTACCGGAGCGGGAGGGATCCAAGAGACCCAGTACTTC. Its translation: CASSTGAGGIQETQYF. The full variable domain, in which reference TRBV5-1 and TRBJ2-5 provide the parts outside the CDR3, is KAGVTQTPRYLIKTRGQQVTLSCSPISGHRSVSWYQQTPGQGLQFLFEYFSETQRNKGNFPGRFSGRQFSNSRSEMNVSTLELGDSALYLCASSTGAGGIQETQYFGPGTRLLVL.

This clonotype was counted between two and nine times. CDR3: CASSLSTLRGRVNEQFF. In DNA form, the CDR3 reads TGTGCCAGCAGTTTATCAACGTTGCGGGGGCGAGTCAATGAGCAGTTCTTC. The V gene is TRBV27, the J gene TRBJ2-1; D is perhaps TRBD2 (7 bases). Germline V CDR1 and CDR2: MNHEY, SMNVEV (reference sequence). V was shortened by 0 bases and J by 6 bases, with 18 bases between the two germline ends. This CDR3 region has 17 residues.

This chain links TRBV28 with TRBJ1-5, with D unresolved. Germline-derived CDR1 and CDR2 are MDHEN and SYDVKM. This CDR3 has 13 residues. V was trimmed by 1 base and J by 8 bases, leaving 9 bases between them. The CDR3 DNA reads TGTGCCAGCAGTTTATTGAACGGCAAGCCCCAGCATTTT. This translates into CASSLLNGKPQHF.

This clonotype has only a few counts. The chain recombines TRBV12-3 or TRBV12-4 with TRBJ2-7; possibly TRBD1 or TRBD2 for D (6 bases each). The CDR3 runs to 14 residues. V was clipped by 6 bases and J by 9 bases, with 21 bases between them. The CDR3 reads CASRPSRGPWGQYF. The DNA of the CDR3 is TGTGCCAGCAGGCCTAGCCGGGGGCCTTGGGGGCAGTACTTC.

This clonotype showed up just a few times. The chain employs TRBV6-5 and TRBJ1-2; maybe TRBD1 (5 bases). This CDR3 comprises 11 residues. CDR1 and CDR2 from the germline V gene are MNHEY and SVGAGI. Deletions cut 8 bases from V and 5 bases from J, with 9 bases between. CDR3 protein: CASGRVYGYTF. The CDR3 DNA reads TGTGCCAGCGGCAGGGTTTATGGCTACACCTTC.